This TCR beta chain appears in the sequencing data of a study of blood T cell repertoires in COVID-19. Study-level information: Samples representing acute and convalescent COVID-19 were sourced from the United States, Italy and Spain.

Original analysis: Scientists estimated how many nucleated cells there were by amplifying reference gene primers. TCRdb's table, derived via immunoSEQ multiplex PCR, lists solely in-frame clones and lacks some. The V and J calls and the clone size are those of that table, but D and trimming were determined from the DNA. This sample has hundreds of thousands of clones, with 85% to 90% found just once. Trimming shortened V by 0 bases and J by 1 base, and 9 bases separated the two germline ends. Germline CDR1 MNHEY, CDR2 SVGAGI. The CDR3 has 15 amino acids. The genes are TRBV6-5 and TRBJ1-2; D is unresolved. This receptor was taken from a woman in her seventies with COVID-19, enrolled during active disease. Sequenced material: peripheral blood. The CDR3 DNA is TGTGCCAGCAGTTACTCTTATGACAATAACTATGGCTACACCTTC. The encoded protein is CASSYSYDNNYGYTF.